The next 18 T cell receptor beta chains were all read from a single sample in a study of PD-L1 blockade in urothelial cancer. Indicated time point: pretreatment peripheral blood. Generated by immunoSEQ multiplex PCR, the TCRdb table keeps only in-frame clones and is missing some. The sample consists of fewer than 85,000 clones, over 80% of them appearing once. The material was PBMCs, obtained around atezolizumab (anti-PD-L1) treatment. These receptors were taken from a woman in her 70s with urothelial cancer.

The table lists this clone with a count of one. The chain carries TRBV18 and TRBJ2-3; D uncertain. This CDR3 has 14 amino acids. Per germline, CDR1 KGHSH and CDR2 LQKENI. V gave up 6 bases and J gave up 4 bases, with 14 bases separating them. Written as DNA, the CDR3 is TGTGCCAGCTCGCCGGGTCAGAATTCAGATACGCAGTATTTT. It encodes CASSPGQNSDTQYF.

The rearrangement joins TRBV7-3 to TRBJ2-4; 10 bases fit TRBD2. The CDR3 loop spans 18 amino acids. Germline CDR1 reads SGHTA; CDR2 reads FQGTGA. J gave up 0 bases and V 3 bases, and 8 bases lay outside the gene matches. In nucleotides, the CDR3 is TGTGCCAGCAGCTTCAGGACTAGCGGACTCCTAGCCAAAAACATTCAGTACTTC. Translation gives CASSFRTSGLLAKNIQYF.

V and J are TRBV14 and TRBJ2-5; 11 bases are a match to TRBD1. The CDR3 is 15 amino acids. Per germline, CDR1 SGHDN and CDR2 FVKESK. V shed 4 bases, J shed 5 bases, and the junction held 6 bases outside the gene matches. As DNA, the CDR3 is TGTGCCAGCAGCCTAGGACAGGGGGCGCAGGAGACCCAGTACTTC. Translating it yields CASSLGQGAQETQYF.

J is TRBJ1-2 and V is TRBV2; 8 bases are a match to TRBD1. Germline CDR1 SNHLY, CDR2 FYNNEI. This CDR3 comprises 13 residues. V was clipped by 4 bases and J by 7 bases; unmatched bases: 5. Written as DNA, the CDR3 is TGTGCCAGCAGTGTCCAGGGGGCCCGTGGCTACACCTTC. Encoded protein: CASSVQGARGYTF.

This clone was counted a single time. This chain links TRBV30 with TRBJ2-5; TRBD2 agrees at 10 bases. Germline V gene lookup returns CDR1 GTSNPN and CDR2 SVGIG (reference sequence). The CDR3 has 13 residues. J gave up 4 bases and V 8 bases, and 7 bases lay outside the gene matches. The CDR3 DNA reads TGTGCCGTCTCCCGGACTAGCGGAGAGACCCAGTACTTC. Translated: CAVSRTSGETQYF.

The count of this clone is one. The V gene is TRBV7-2, the J gene TRBJ1-1; tentatively, D is TRBD1 (5 bases). Trimming stripped 6 bases from V and 3 bases from J, with 11 bases between. This CDR3 region has 13 residues. CDR1 is SGHTA, CDR2 FQGNSA, per germline. In DNA form, the CDR3 reads TGTGCCAGCAGTCGACAGATCCACACTGAAGCTTTCTTT. Protein: CASSRQIHTEAFF. The full variable domain, rest sourced from reference TRBV7-2 and TRBJ1-1, is GAGVSQSPSNKVTEKGKDVELRCDPISGHTALYWYRQSLGQGLEFLIYFQGNSAPDKSGLPSDRFSAERTGGSVSTLTIQRTQQEDSAVYLCASSRQIHTEAFFGQGTRLTVV.

The rearrangement joins TRBV5-8 to TRBJ2-2; 10 bases are a match to TRBD1. V lost 4 bases, J lost 1 base, and 13 bases stayed unmatched. The CDR3 is made up of 19 amino acids. Germline V lookup: CDR1 SGHTS, CDR2 YDEGEE. CDR3 residues: CASSPDRDRGLVNTGELFF. The CDR3 bases are TGTGCCAGCAGCCCGGACCGGGACAGGGGTTTAGTGAACACCGGGGAGCTGTTTTTT.

The chain is built from TRBV7-9 and TRBJ1-1; D is possibly TRBD1 (5 bases). V gave up 0 bases and J gave up 1 base, with 9 bases separating them. The CDR3 consists of 15 residues. The germline CDR1 and CDR2 sequences are SEHNR and FQNEAQ (reference sequence). The CDR3 spells CASSLAGGQNTEAFF. The DNA of the CDR3 is TGTGCCAGCAGCTTAGCGGGAGGACAGAACACTGAAGCTTTCTTT.

This chain uses TRBV30 with TRBJ1-5; the D gene is possibly TRBD1 (6 bases). The CDR3 contains 14 residues. Trimming removed 3 bases from V and 1 base from J, with 10 bases in between. Germline lookup yields CDR1 GTSNPN and CDR2 SVGIG (reference sequence). In DNA, the CDR3 is TGTGCCTGGAGCGAAGGACAGAGCAATCAGCCCCAGCATTTT. This sequence encodes CAWSEGQSNQPQHF.

The chain carries TRBV11-2 and TRBJ2-5; 15 bases line up with TRBD2. The CDR3 is 17 amino acids. The germline gives CDR1 SGHAT, CDR2 FQNNGV. Losses at the gene ends were 5 bases for V and 5 bases for J; bases not matched to a gene: 9. The CDR3 DNA sequence: TGTGCCAGCAGCCCAAGCCTCGGGACTAGCGGGGGGGAGACCCAGTACTTC. It encodes CASSPSLGTSGGETQYF. The full variable domain, completed using reference TRBV11-2 and TRBJ2-5, is EAGVAQSPRYKIIEKRQSVAFWCNPISGHATLYWYQQILGQGPKLLIQFQNNGVVDDSQLPKDRFSAERLKGVDSTLKIQPAKLEDSAVYLCASSPSLGTSGGETQYFGPGTRLLVL.

This clone was seen only a few times. The chain's CDR3 is CASRNTYNSPLHF. Written as DNA, the CDR3 is TGTGCCAGCAGAAATACCTATAATTCACCCCTCCACTTT. This rearrangement joins TRBV27 to TRBJ1-6, with D uncertain. The V end was cut by 6 bases, the J end by 2 bases, with 5 bases between. This CDR3 contains 13 residues. Germline assignment: CDR1 MNHEY and CDR2 SMNVEV (reference sequence).

This clone was picked up a small number of times. This rearrangement joins TRBV27 to TRBJ2-3; 9 positions match TRBD2. Germline V gene sequence: CDR1 MNHEY, CDR2 SMNVEV (reference sequence). With 6 bases clipped from V and 6 bases from J, the junction kept 28 bases outside the gene matches. The CDR3 totals 21 residues. The CDR3 region is CASSPIGRGGAVHSPRDTQYF. CDR3 DNA: TGTGCCAGCAGCCCTATCGGTCGCGGGGGGGCGGTCCACTCCCCACGTGATACGCAGTATTTT.

The V gene is TRBV5-4, the J gene TRBJ1-4; TRBD1 aligns across 8 bases. J was trimmed by 8 bases and V by 3 bases; bases with no gene match: 0. Germline CDR1 and CDR2: SGHNT and YYREEE (reference sequence). The CDR3 length is 12 residues. The CDR3 loop is CASSYRGEKLFF. The CDR3 DNA reads as TGTGCCAGCAGCTACAGGGGGGAAAAACTGTTTTTT.

The rearrangement joins TRBV2 to TRBJ2-5; a possible D gene is TRBD2 (5 bases). This CDR3 is built from 12 residues. V was shortened by 6 bases and J by 8 bases, with 13 bases between the two germline ends. Germline V gene lookup returns CDR1 SNHLY and CDR2 FYNNEI. The CDR3 coding sequence is TGTGCCAGCAGCGCCCTGCCGGGAACCCAGTACTTC. Translating gives CASSALPGTQYF.

The V gene is TRBV11-2, the J gene TRBJ1-1; D is possibly TRBD1 (6 bases). CDR1 is SGHAT and CDR2 is FQNNGV in the germline V gene. This CDR3 has 12 amino acids. V lost 8 bases, J lost 7 bases, and 14 bases lay in between. Here the CDR3 DNA reads TGTGCCAGCGAGACAGGCTCGGGTGAAGCTTTCTTT. Translated, it gives CASETGSGEAFF.

This clone was seen only a few times. The J gene is TRBJ1-6, the V gene TRBV7-2; 8 nucleotides match TRBD1. Germline V gives CDR1 SGHTA, CDR2 FQGNSA. V trimming: 6 bases; J trimming: 7 bases; junction bases outside the gene matches: 5. This CDR3 has 14 amino acids. The CDR3, as DNA: TGTGCCAGCAGGCGAACAGGGGGAAATTCACCCCTCCACTTT. This translates into CASRRTGGNSPLHF.

The genes are TRBV7-9 and TRBJ1-3, with 7 bases aligning to TRBD1. Trimming removed 4 bases from V and 1 base from J; junction bases left unmatched: 1. This CDR3 region has 14 residues. CDR1 and CDR2 (germline): SEHNR, FQNEAQ (reference sequence). Here the CDR3 DNA reads TGTGCCAGCAGCTCACAGGGGTCTGGAAACACCATATATTTT. It translates to CASSSQGSGNTIYF.

A few counts support this clone. The chain uses TRBV30 and TRBJ1-1; 9 nucleotides agree with TRBD1. The CDR3 spans 15 residues. The germline V gene encodes CDR1 GTSNPN and CDR2 SVGIG (reference sequence). With V trimmed by 1 base and J by 1 base, 4 bases remained unmatched. CDR3 in amino acids: CAWSETGGRNTEAFF. The CDR3 region has the DNA TGTGCCTGGAGTGAAACAGGGGGCAGGAACACTGAAGCTTTCTTT.